A selection of T cell receptor beta chains follows, all from one sample in a study of graft-versus-host responses after intestinal transplantation. Sequencing used immunoSEQ multiplex PCR; TCRdb keeps in-frame clones, though not all of them. Counted here are 15,000 to 20,000 clones, roughly 90% occurring once; the ten biggest clones make up approximately 1.9%. Sequencing used PBMCs, obtained more than 350 days after transplant. Receptors were obtained from a human patient who received an intestinal transplant, so some T cells may come from the graft donor. CDR3s include the opening cysteine and the closing phenylalanine or tryptophan. The order of the fields is V gene, D gene, J gene, CDR3 protein, CDR3 DNA. A D gene is named only where the DNA matches it firmly.

v_call: TRBV6-5; d_call: -; j_call: TRBJ2-3; cdr3_aa: CASSYSSGVTDTQYF; cdr3_nt: TGTGCCAGCAGTTACTCATCCGGGGTCACAGATACGCAGTATTTT
v_call: TRBV6-5; d_call: TRBD1; j_call: TRBJ1-1; cdr3_aa: CASRMDRAGNTEAFF; cdr3_nt: TGTGCCAGCCGGATGGACAGGGCGGGGAACACTGAAGCTTTCTTT
v_call: TRBV9; d_call: -; j_call: TRBJ2-5; cdr3_aa: CASSVGRGGAETQYF; cdr3_nt: TGTGCCAGCAGCGTAGGGAGAGGGGGGGCAGAGACCCAGTACTTC
v_call: TRBV29-1; d_call: -; j_call: TRBJ2-7; cdr3_aa: CSAETRRREQYF; cdr3_nt: TGCAGCGCCGAAACGAGACGAAGGGAGCAGTACTTC
v_call: TRBV7-3; d_call: -; j_call: TRBJ1-6; cdr3_aa: CASSRDLNSPLHF; cdr3_nt: TGTGCCAGCAGCAGGGACTTAAATTCACCCCTCCACTTT
v_call: TRBV7-3; d_call: TRBD2; j_call: TRBJ2-1; cdr3_aa: CASSRTSPYNEQFF; cdr3_nt: TGTGCCAGCAGCCGGACTAGCCCCTACAATGAGCAGTTCTTC
v_call: TRBV2; d_call: -; j_call: TRBJ1-5; cdr3_aa: CASSEALQTGNQPQHF; cdr3_nt: TGTGCCAGCAGTGAAGCGCTTCAGACAGGCAATCAGCCCCAGCATTTT
v_call: TRBV5-5; d_call: -; j_call: TRBJ2-1; cdr3_aa: CASSLALYNEQFF; cdr3_nt: TGTGCCAGCAGCTTGGCGCTTTACAATGAGCAGTTCTTC
v_call: TRBV4-1; d_call: -; j_call: TRBJ2-7; cdr3_aa: CASSPRQESSYEQYF; cdr3_nt: TGCGCCAGCAGCCCAAGACAGGAAAGCTCCTACGAGCAGTACTTC
v_call: TRBV29-1; d_call: TRBD1; j_call: TRBJ1-2; cdr3_aa: CSVDPGQGNYGYTF; cdr3_nt: TGCAGCGTAGACCCGGGACAGGGAAACTATGGCTACACCTTC
v_call: TRBV2; d_call: TRBD1; j_call: TRBJ1-2; cdr3_aa: CASSSLGTGGGDGYTF; cdr3_nt: TGTGCCAGCAGTTCTCTCGGGACAGGGGGCGGCGATGGCTACACCTTC
v_call: TRBV4-1; d_call: TRBD1; j_call: TRBJ1-4; cdr3_aa: CASSQALPGGVGGEKLFF; cdr3_nt: TGCGCCAGCAGCCAAGCCCTCCCAGGGGGCGTTGGAGGTGAAAAACTGTTTTTT
v_call: TRBV19; d_call: -; j_call: TRBJ1-1; cdr3_aa: CAQTLPARNTEAFF; cdr3_nt: TGTGCCCAGACTTTGCCCGCCAGGAACACTGAAGCTTTCTTT
v_call: TRBV15; d_call: TRBD1; j_call: TRBJ1-1; cdr3_aa: CATSRGSGTGNTEAFF; cdr3_nt: TGTGCCACCAGCAGAGGGTCGGGGACAGGGAACACTGAAGCTTTCTTT
v_call: TRBV19; d_call: TRBD2; j_call: TRBJ2-7; cdr3_aa: CASSIGAGEWGEQYF; cdr3_nt: TGTGCCAGTAGTATAGGAGCGGGAGAATGGGGCGAGCAGTACTTC